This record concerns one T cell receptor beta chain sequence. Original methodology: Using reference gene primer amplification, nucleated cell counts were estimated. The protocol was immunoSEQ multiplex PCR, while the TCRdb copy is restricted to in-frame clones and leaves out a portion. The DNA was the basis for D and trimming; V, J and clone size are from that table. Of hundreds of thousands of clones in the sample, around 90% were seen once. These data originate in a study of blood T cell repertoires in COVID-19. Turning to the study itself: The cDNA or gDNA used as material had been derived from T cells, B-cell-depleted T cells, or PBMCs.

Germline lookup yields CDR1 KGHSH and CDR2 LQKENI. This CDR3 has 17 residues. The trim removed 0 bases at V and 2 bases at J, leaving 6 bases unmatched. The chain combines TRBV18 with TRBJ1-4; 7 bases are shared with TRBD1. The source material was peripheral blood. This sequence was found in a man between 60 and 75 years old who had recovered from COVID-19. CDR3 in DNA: TGTGCCAGCTCACCACCGAACCAGGGGGGCACTAATGAAAAACTGTTTTTT. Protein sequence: CASSPPNQGGTNEKLFF. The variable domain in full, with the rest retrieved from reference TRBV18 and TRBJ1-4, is NAGVMQNPRHLVRRRGQEARLRCSPMKGHSHVYWYRQLPEEGLKFMVYLQKENIIDESGMPKERFSAEFPKEGPSILRIQQVVRGDSAAYFCASSPPNQGGTNEKLFFGSGTQLSVL.